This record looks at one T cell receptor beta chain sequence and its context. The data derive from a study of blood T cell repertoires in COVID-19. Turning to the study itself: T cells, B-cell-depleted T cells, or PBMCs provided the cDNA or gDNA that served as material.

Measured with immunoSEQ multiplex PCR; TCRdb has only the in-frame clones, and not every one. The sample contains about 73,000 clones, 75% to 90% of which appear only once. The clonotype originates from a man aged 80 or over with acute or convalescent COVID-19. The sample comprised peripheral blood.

The CDR3: CSVSGGGEQFF. The CDR3 bases are TGCAGCGTCTCAGGGGGCGGGGAGCAGTTCTTC. The V gene is TRBV29-1, the J gene TRBJ2-1; 8 nucleotides align to TRBD1. V lost 6 bases and J lost 10; bases outside the gene matches: 5. Germline-derived CDR1 and CDR2 are SQVTM and ANQGSEA. CDR3 length equals 11 residues.